This T cell receptor (beta chain) was sequenced in a study of cytomegalovirus exposure and HLA in healthy donors. Whole-study results and caveats: According to a subsequent analysis, TCR clusters from the first cohort were inclined to appear together in the 90 to 150 validation repertoires. Investigators reported 150 to 200 TCR beta chains as tied to cytomegalovirus. Reportedly, cytomegalovirus status was diagnosed with high sensitivity and specificity.

In regard to this clone: Its antigen is not known.

Only in-frame clones appear in the TCRdb table, and some are missing; sequencing was by immunoSEQ multiplex PCR. This repertoire shows over 100,000 clones, over 75% found once; its top ten account for under 6.5%. Trimming at V came to 5 bases and at J to 4 bases, leaving 11 bases not matched to a gene. The CDR3 has 16 residues. Germline V lookup: CDR1 LNHDA, CDR2 SQIVND (reference sequence). The chain has TRBV19 and TRBJ1-2; 9 nucleotides line up with TRBD1. The sample was PBMCs. This receptor was taken from a woman aged 18-35 years in good health and CMV-seropositive. The CDR3 protein is CASSVHNRGLVYGYTF. As DNA, the CDR3 is TGTGCCAGTAGTGTACACAACAGGGGGCTAGTCTATGGCTACACCTTC.